The 22 T cell receptor beta chains given below trace back to one sample, sequenced in a study of shared clonotypes between healthy human individuals. The protocol was immunoSEQ multiplex PCR, while the TCRdb copy is restricted to in-frame clones and leaves out a portion. This sample has 2 million to 3 million clones, with 90% to 95% found just once. The specimen sequenced was naive CD4+ T cells sorted from blood. Subset: CD45RA+ positively selected. Source of these receptors: a young man in good health.

The chain links TRBV7-2 to TRBJ2-7; 7 bases are a match to TRBD1. CDR1 is SGHTA and CDR2 is FQGNSA in the germline V gene. Trimming at V came to 1 base and at J to 7 bases, leaving 10 bases not matched to a gene. The CDR3 extends over 15 amino acids. The CDR3 spells CASSLVQGQGYEQYF. In DNA form, the CDR3 reads TGTGCCAGCAGCTTAGTACAGGGGCAAGGTTATGAGCAGTACTTC.

This clone was recorded once. The CDR3 coding sequence is TGTGCCAGCAGCACCCAGACAGGGGGGACTGAAGCTTTCTTT. It encodes CASSTQTGGTEAFF. The chain uses TRBV7-2 and TRBJ1-1; 9 bases align to TRBD1. Germline lookup yields CDR1 SGHTA and CDR2 FQGNSA. V dropped 5 bases and J dropped 5; count of bases not matched to a gene: 6. The CDR3 is 14 amino acids. The variable domain in full, with the rest retrieved from reference TRBV7-2 and TRBJ1-1, is GAGVSQSPSNKVTEKGKDVELRCDPISGHTALYWYRQSLGQGLEFLIYFQGNSAPDKSGLPSDRFSAERTGGSVSTLTIQRTQQEDSAVYLCASSTQTGGTEAFFGQGTRLTVV.

V is TRBV6-5 and J is TRBJ2-3, with a possible D match to TRBD1 (6 bases). Trimming shortened V by 0 bases and J by 5 bases, and 12 bases separated the two germline ends. CDR1 is MNHEY and CDR2 is SVGAGI in the germline V gene. This CDR3 is 15 amino acids long. CDR3 sequence: CASSYSAGAVDTQYF. For the CDR3, the DNA is TGTGCCAGCAGTTACTCGGCAGGGGCGGTAGATACGCAGTATTTT.

The chain recombines TRBV2 with TRBJ2-7, with 7 positions matching TRBD2. V lost 7 bases to trimming and J lost 6 bases; unmatched junction nucleotides: 9. Germline-derived CDR1 and CDR2 are SNHLY and FYNNEI. The CDR3 has 13 amino acids. CDR3 in DNA: TGTGCCAGCAAACCGGGGGGATCTAGCGAGCAGTACTTC. Translated, it gives CASKPGGSSEQYF.

The rearrangement joins TRBV18 to TRBJ1-6; TRBD1 agrees at 7 bases. The CDR3 spans 16 residues. J was trimmed by 4 bases and V by 5 bases; bases with no gene match: 8. Germline loops: CDR1 KGHSH, CDR2 LQKENI. CDR3 in DNA: TGTGCCAGCTCAACCATCGGGACAGCTTATAATTCACCCCTCCACTTT. Protein sequence: CASSTIGTAYNSPLHF.

The rearrangement links TRBV4-3 to TRBJ2-6; 8 bases agree with TRBD1. The CDR3 extends over 17 amino acids. The germline V gene has CDR1 LGHNA and CDR2 YSLEER. J gave up 2 bases and V 5 bases, and 8 bases lay outside the gene matches. CDR3: CASSSGGSSPGANVLTF. The CDR3 DNA reads TGCGCCAGCAGCTCAGGGGGCAGTAGCCCTGGGGCCAACGTCCTGACTTTC.

V usage is TRBV7-2 and J usage is TRBJ1-3; D is undetermined. There are 12 residues in the CDR3. V lost 5 bases and J lost 0, with 2 bases in between. Germline V gene sequence: CDR1 SGHTA, CDR2 FQGNSA. The CDR3 DNA reads TGTGCCAGCAGCCACTCTGGAAACACCATATATTTT. This encodes CASSHSGNTIYF.

This chain joins TRBV6-4 and TRBJ2-1; perhaps TRBD2 as D (6 bases). Trimming shortened V by 0 bases and J by 4 bases, and 16 bases separated the two germline ends. The CDR3 runs 17 residues. Germline CDR1 and CDR2: MRHNA and SNTAGT. For the CDR3, the DNA is TGTGCCAGCAGTGACTCGAATATCCTAGCGTGGTACAATGAGCAGTTCTTC. It translates to CASSDSNILAWYNEQFF.

With regard to this clone: This sample also contains other DNA sequences that code for the same CDR3. The chain is built from TRBV18 and TRBJ2-7, with D perhaps TRBD2 (6 bases). V lost 3 bases to trimming and J lost 4 bases, with 10 bases between them. The germline V gene encodes CDR1 KGHSH and CDR2 LQKENI. The CDR3 covers 13 residues. CDR3 sequence reads: CASSPYGGYEQYF. In DNA form, the CDR3 reads TGTGCCAGCTCACCGTATGGAGGGTACGAGCAGTACTTC.

With regard to this clone: The sample holds other DNA sequences that translate to the same CDR3. The chain joins TRBV19 to TRBJ1-5; 9 nucleotides align to TRBD1. Per germline, CDR1 LNHDA and CDR2 SQIVND (reference sequence). Trimming removed 4 bases from V and 0 bases from J; junction bases left unmatched: 1. CDR3 length: 15 amino acids. The CDR3: CASSKTGGSNQPQHF. The CDR3 DNA reads TGTGCCAGTAGTAAGACAGGGGGTAGCAATCAGCCCCAGCATTTT.

This chain connects TRBV5-4 to TRBJ2-2, with a tentative D call TRBD1 (6 bases). The V end was cut by 3 bases, the J end by 6 bases, with 15 bases between. The V gene's germline CDR1 is SGHNT and CDR2 YYREEE (reference sequence). The CDR3 length is 15 residues. The CDR3 is CASSSGQSSPGELFF. The CDR3 region has the DNA TGTGCCAGCAGCTCTGGACAGTCAAGTCCCGGGGAGCTGTTTTTT.

The CDR3 DNA reads as TGTGCCAGCACCAGACTTGGACAGGGTGTCTATGGCTACACCTTC. Its translation: CASTRLGQGVYGYTF. The chain links TRBV27 to TRBJ1-2; 8 bases align to TRBD1. CDR3 length equals 15 residues. The germline V gene has CDR1 MNHEY and CDR2 SMNVEV (reference sequence). V shed 7 bases, J shed 4 bases, and the junction held 11 bases outside the gene matches.

The chain is built from TRBV7-2 and TRBJ2-3; D is uncertain. CDR1 and CDR2 from the germline V gene are SGHTA and FQGNSA. The V end lost 3 bases, the J end lost 3 bases, and 10 bases lay between the germline ends. The CDR3 totals 14 residues. The CDR3 is CASSFSGWTDTQYF. The CDR3 bases are TGTGCCAGCAGCTTCAGTGGTTGGACAGATACGCAGTATTTT.

This chain connects TRBV6-6 to TRBJ1-1; 8 bases map to TRBD1. CDR1 is MNHNY and CDR2 is SVGAGI in the germline V gene (reference sequence). With 7 bases clipped from V and 6 bases from J, the junction kept 10 bases outside the gene matches. The CDR3 runs to 14 residues. The CDR3 is CASKAGGFLSEAFF. The CDR3 region has the DNA TGTGCCAGCAAAGCAGGGGGCTTTCTCTCTGAAGCTTTCTTT.

This sequence joins TRBV9 and TRBJ2-5, with D uncertain. CDR3 size: 13 residues. V was clipped by 0 bases and J by 7 bases, with 10 bases between them. CDR1 is SGDLS and CDR2 is YYNGEE in the germline V gene. The CDR3 DNA reads TGTGCCAGCAGCGTAGCTACCACCGGGACCCAGTACTTC. It translates to CASSVATTGTQYF.

The chain combines TRBV7-9 with TRBJ1-5; tentatively, D is TRBD1 (5 bases). Germline V gene data show CDR1 as SEHNR and CDR2 as FQNEAQ (reference sequence). This CDR3 has 15 residues. V gave up 3 bases and J gave up 2 bases, with 11 bases separating them. The CDR3 DNA is TGTGCCAGCAGCTTTACGGGGCCGGGCAATCAGCCCCAGCATTTT. Translation: CASSFTGPGNQPQHF.

CDR3 sequence reads: CASSLLASGAFSAYEQYF. CDR3 DNA: TGTGCCAGCAGCTTATTAGCCAGCGGGGCTTTCTCGGCCTACGAGCAGTACTTC. V usage is TRBV7-9 and J usage is TRBJ2-7; the match to TRBD2 covers 7 bases. Germline-derived CDR1 and CDR2 are SEHNR and FQNEAQ (reference sequence). The CDR3 consists of 18 residues. V gave up 2 bases and J gave up 2 bases; unmatched junction bases: 15.

The J gene is TRBJ2-3, the V gene TRBV14, with D possibly TRBD2 on 5 matching bases. The germline gives CDR1 SGHDN, CDR2 FVKESK. CDR3 length: 13 residues. Trimming pared 1 base from V and 8 bases from J, leaving 10 bases between. The CDR3 DNA reads TGTGCCAGCAGCCAAGGGCCAAGCGGTACGCAGTATTTT. Its translation: CASSQGPSGTQYF.

J is TRBJ2-3 and V is TRBV6-1; D could derive from TRBD1 or TRBD2 (6 bases each). The CDR3 is made up of 15 amino acids. Trimming shortened V by 1 base and J by 5 bases, and 13 bases separated the two germline ends. Germline V gene lookup returns CDR1 MNHNS and CDR2 SASEGT. The CDR3 spells CASSEVGGWVDTQYF. DNA of the CDR3: TGTGCCAGCAGTGAAGTAGGGGGGTGGGTAGATACGCAGTATTTT.

This CDR3 reads CASSPDSFDQPQHF. DNA of the CDR3: TGCGCCAGCAGCCCGGACAGCTTCGATCAGCCCCAGCATTTT. The gene calls are TRBV5-1 and TRBJ1-5, with a possible D match to TRBD1 (6 bases). Trimming pared 4 bases from V and 5 bases from J, leaving 13 bases between. Per the germline V gene, CDR1 is SGHRS and CDR2 is YFSETQ. This CDR3 comprises 14 residues.

This clone was detected once. The chain joins TRBV9 to TRBJ2-1; maybe TRBD1 (6 bases). The CDR3 extends over 15 amino acids. Germline V CDR1 and CDR2: SGDLS, YYNGEE. The V end lost 7 bases, the J end lost 6 bases, and 20 bases lay between the germline ends. CDR3 nucleotides: TGTGCCAGCGGCGAACAGGGCCCTATCTCCAATGAGCAGTTCTTC. It yields the protein CASGEQGPISNEQFF.

This chain connects TRBV6-6 to TRBJ2-5, with D hard to call. The CDR3 has 12 residues. Trimming stripped 4 bases from V and 4 bases from J, with 7 bases between. CDR1 MNHNY and CDR2 SVGAGI come from the germline V gene (reference sequence). The CDR3 DNA is TGTGCCAGCAGTTCTACGGGAGAGACCCAGTACTTC. It is translated as CASSSTGETQYF.